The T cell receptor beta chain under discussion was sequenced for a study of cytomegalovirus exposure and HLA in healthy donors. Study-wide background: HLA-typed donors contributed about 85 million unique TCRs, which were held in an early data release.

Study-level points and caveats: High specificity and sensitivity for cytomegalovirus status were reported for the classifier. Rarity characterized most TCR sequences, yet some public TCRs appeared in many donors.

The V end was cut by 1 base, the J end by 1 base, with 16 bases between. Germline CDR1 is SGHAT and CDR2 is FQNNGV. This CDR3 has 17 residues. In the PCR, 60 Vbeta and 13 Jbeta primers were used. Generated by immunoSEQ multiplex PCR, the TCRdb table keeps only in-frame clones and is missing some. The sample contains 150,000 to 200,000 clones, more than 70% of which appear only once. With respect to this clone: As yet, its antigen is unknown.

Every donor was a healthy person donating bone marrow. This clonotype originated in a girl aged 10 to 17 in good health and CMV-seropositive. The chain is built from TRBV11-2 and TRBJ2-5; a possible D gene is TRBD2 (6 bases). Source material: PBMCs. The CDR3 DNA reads TGTGCCAGCAGCTTAGGCCGGGACTCCAACCTCCAAGAGACCCAGTACTTC. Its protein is CASSLGRDSNLQETQYF.